Sequencing of this T cell receptor (beta chain) was carried out in a study of human T cells and chemical hapten exposure. Background on the study: Patch tests put 0.01% DPC on the upper back, and the results were checked at 6 days.

Overall study findings and caveats: With alopecia, donors may have immune responses unlike healthy people's.

The germline V gene encodes CDR1 WSHSY and CDR2 SAAADI. Trimming took 4 bases from V and 12 from J, leaving 13 bases between them. The CDR3 spans 11 residues. Each CDR3 protein is one row after TCRdb ran MiXCR on the RACE reads. This sample has under 110,000 distinct CDR3 sequences, with roughly an eighth found just once. Time point denoted: pre-sensitization, week 0. Noted treatment: therapeutic diphenylcyclopropenone sensitization with weekly scalp DPC. Comment on this clonotype: Its antigen remains unidentified.

The sequences come from whole blood, collected in connection with sensitization to the hapten diphenylcyclopropenone (DPC). This chain connects TRBV10-2 to TRBJ2-7; D remains ambiguous. The sequence came from a woman between 45 and 60 years old with alopecia areata. Some clones in this sample may be carry-over from other donors' samples. CDR3 DNA: TGCGCCAGCAGTGCGCTCGACGAGTGGTACTTC. This translates into CASSALDEWYF.